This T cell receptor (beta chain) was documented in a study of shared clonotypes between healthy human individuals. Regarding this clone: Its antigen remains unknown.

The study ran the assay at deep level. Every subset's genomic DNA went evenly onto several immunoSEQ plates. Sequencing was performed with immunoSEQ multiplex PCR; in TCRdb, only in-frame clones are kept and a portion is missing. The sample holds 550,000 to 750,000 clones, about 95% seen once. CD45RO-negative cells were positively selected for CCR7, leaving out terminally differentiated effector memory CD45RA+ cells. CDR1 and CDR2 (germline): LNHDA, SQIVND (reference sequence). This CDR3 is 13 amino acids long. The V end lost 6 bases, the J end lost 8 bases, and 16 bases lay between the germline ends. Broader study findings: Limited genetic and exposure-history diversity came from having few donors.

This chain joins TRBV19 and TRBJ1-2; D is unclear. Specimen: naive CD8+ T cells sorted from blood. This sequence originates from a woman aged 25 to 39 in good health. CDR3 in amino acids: CASSGTPRAGYTF. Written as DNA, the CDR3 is TGTGCCAGTAGCGGAACTCCGAGGGCCGGCTACACCTTC.